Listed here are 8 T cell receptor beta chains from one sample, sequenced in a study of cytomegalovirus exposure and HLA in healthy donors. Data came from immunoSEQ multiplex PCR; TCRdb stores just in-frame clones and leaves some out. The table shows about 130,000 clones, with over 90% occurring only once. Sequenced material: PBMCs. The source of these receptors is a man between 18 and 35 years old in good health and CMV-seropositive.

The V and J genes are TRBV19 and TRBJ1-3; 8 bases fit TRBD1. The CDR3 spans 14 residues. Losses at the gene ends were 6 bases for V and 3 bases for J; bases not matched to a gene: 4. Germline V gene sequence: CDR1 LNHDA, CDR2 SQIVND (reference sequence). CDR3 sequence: CASRPGGGGNTIYF. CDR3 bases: TGTGCCAGTAGGCCAGGGGGCGGTGGAAACACCATATATTTT.

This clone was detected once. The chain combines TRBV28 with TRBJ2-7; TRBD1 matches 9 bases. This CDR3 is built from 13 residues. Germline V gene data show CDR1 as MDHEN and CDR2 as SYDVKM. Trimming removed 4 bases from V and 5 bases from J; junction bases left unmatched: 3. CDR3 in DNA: TGTGCCAGCAGTTCCGGGACAGGGAACGAGCAGTACTTC. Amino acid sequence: CASSSGTGNEQYF.

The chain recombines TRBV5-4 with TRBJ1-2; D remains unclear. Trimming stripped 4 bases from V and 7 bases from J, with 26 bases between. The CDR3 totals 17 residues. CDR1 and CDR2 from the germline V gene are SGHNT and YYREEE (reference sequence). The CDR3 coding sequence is TGTGCCAGCAGCCCTGGTGGAGGCGGCGGGGTAGTAAGTGGCTACACCTTC. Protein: CASSPGGGGGVVSGYTF.

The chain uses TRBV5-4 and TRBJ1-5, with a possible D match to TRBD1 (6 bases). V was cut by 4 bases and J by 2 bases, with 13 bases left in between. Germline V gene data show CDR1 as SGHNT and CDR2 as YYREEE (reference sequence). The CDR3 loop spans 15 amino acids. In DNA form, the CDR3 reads TGTGCCAGCAGCCAACAGGGAAGTGGCAATCAGCCCCAGCATTTT. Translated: CASSQQGSGNQPQHF.

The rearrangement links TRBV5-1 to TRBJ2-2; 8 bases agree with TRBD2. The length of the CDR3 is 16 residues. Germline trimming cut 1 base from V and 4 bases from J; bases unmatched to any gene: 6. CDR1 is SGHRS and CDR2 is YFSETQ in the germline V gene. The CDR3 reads CASSLFGREGTGELFF. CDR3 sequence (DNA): TGCGCCAGCAGCTTGTTTGGACGGGAGGGCACCGGGGAGCTGTTTTTT.

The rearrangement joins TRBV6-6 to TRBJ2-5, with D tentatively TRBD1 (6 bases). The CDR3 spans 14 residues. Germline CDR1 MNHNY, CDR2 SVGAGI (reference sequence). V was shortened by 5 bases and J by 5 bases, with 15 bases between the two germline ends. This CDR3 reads CASSTTGFGETQYF. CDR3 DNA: TGTGCCAGCAGTACAACAGGGTTTGGGGAGACCCAGTACTTC.

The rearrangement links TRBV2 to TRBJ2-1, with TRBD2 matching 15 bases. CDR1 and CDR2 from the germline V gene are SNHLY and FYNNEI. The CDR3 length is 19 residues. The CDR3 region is CAFTPTGPGLAGGKNEQFF. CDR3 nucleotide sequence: TGTGCTTTCACACCGACAGGACCCGGACTAGCGGGAGGGAAAAATGAGCAGTTCTTC. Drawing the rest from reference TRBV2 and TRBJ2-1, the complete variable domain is EPEVTQTPSHQVTQMGQEVILRCVPISNHLYFYWYRQILGQKVEFLVSFYNNEISEKSEIFDDQFSVERPDGSNFTLKIRSTKLEDSAMYFCAFTPTGPGLAGGKNEQFFGPGTRLTVL.

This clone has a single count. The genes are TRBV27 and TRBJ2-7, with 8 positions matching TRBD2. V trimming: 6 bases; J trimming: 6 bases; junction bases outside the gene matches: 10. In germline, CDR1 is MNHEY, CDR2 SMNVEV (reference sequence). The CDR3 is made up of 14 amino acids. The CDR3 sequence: CASRGFSGAGEQYF. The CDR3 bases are TGTGCCAGCAGGGGATTTAGCGGGGCCGGCGAGCAGTACTTC.